The source of this T cell receptor (beta chain) is a study of cytomegalovirus exposure and HLA in healthy donors (dated by TCRdb to the late 2010s). Background on the whole study: In an earlier analysis of around 540 of the donors, less than 350 Gb of sequence data and 117 million unique TCR beta sequences from about 179 million T cells were reported. Typing coverage differed by locus: A, B, C, DRB1 and DQB1 were typed in roughly 620-640 donors, DQA1 in 522, DPA1 in 600 to 610, and DPB1 in 400 to 490. Roughly 5 DR-DQ haplotypes were handled as single units for association and clustering because linkage in the cohort was strong. Genome-wide SNP genotypes for about 55% of the 666 donors were used in a later genetic analysis, which treated that subset as a discovery cohort. In an earlier analysis of 500 to 650 of the donors, high-throughput TCR beta sequencing was used to judge whether each TCR beta V gene segment behaved as functional or pseudogenic. The study profiled the T cell repertoires of fewer than 850 subjects by immunosequencing and related them to cytomegalovirus serostatus. In the later analysis, no new phenotypic data were used to find candidate immune exposures; instead, reliance was placed on TCR beta sequences and their occurrence across donors. An early release covering more than 500 HLA-typed donors comprised about 300 gigabases of sequencing data and roughly 85 million unique TCR sequences. Of the 350 to 450 genotyped donors, roughly 85% fell in the genetic ancestry cluster associated with self-reported Caucasian donors. In a later analysis, previously published TCR beta repertoires from roughly 710 donors were re-analyzed and high-resolution HLA genotyping was added so that TCR occurrence patterns could be studied. To predict cytomegalovirus infection status, the study combined high-throughput TCR immunosequencing, statistical association of individual TCRs with disease status, and machine learning. Among roughly 370 genotyped donors of the cohort, an average of around 240,000 unique TCR beta nucleotide sequences were sequenced per donor, about a sixth of them non-productive. Both class I and class II loci were covered by HLA typing, at four-digit resolution. In addition to the first cohort of hundreds of subjects, a separate validation cohort of approximately 130 different subjects was used. The study was designed to test whether signatures of past pathogen exposure could be identified by cataloging public T cell receptors. All discovery cohort repertoires had been generated using a single sequencing platform. Donor age, sex, ethnicity and CMV serostatus were collected together with the repertoire data. The research as a whole found: A later genetic analysis reported fewer N-insertions in productive TCRs among donors in an Asian-associated ancestry cluster than the approximately 700-donor mean. In an earlier analysis of 500 to 650 of the donors, most TCR beta V segments appeared in productive rearrangements about 87% or about 30% of the time, broadly matching IMGT annotations. In vitro tests confirmed that a few of the cytomegalovirus-associated TCR beta chains recognize cytomegalovirus antigens. A further reported finding was that TCR beta sequences accurately predicted the HLA-A and HLA-B alleles for most subjects in the first cohort. Cytomegalovirus status was reported to be diagnosed by the classifier with high specificity and sensitivity in both the original and validation cohorts. A later analysis reported that several top co-occurrence clusters appeared linked to parvovirus B19, influenza, CMV and Epstein-Barr virus. In a later analysis, the rate of TCR association differed among HLA loci, with DRB1 alleles having the most associated TCRs and HLA-C alleles having the fewest. While some public TCRs were present in many individuals, most TCR sequences turned up only very rarely across donors. Because counts were too low, 15 or so rarely observed V segments, including chromosome 9 orphons, were excluded from the earlier analysis of 587 of the donors. Assigning TCR associations to individual alleles was difficult when HLA alleles, especially DR and DQ, strongly co-occurred. In a later analysis, HLA-associated TCR beta chains were found to be more clonally expanded and to have lower generation probabilities than equally common non-associated chains. Correlated functional status among segregating V segments might reflect linkage disequilibrium, but an unknown experimental factor could not be ruled out. Some IMGT-functional V segments, including TRBV6-2 and TRBV6-3, could not be distinguished by the 87-base-pair reads and were therefore excluded. Specific HLA alleles were associated with over 15,000 TCR beta sequences at a false discovery rate of 0.05 in a later analysis. A cluster of highly shared sequence variants was judged likely to be a technical artifact of the sequencing pipeline. A later genetic analysis associated a missense DCLRE1C variant with V-gene and J-gene trimming of TCR beta chains, and an independent cohort replicated the association. Most CMV-associated TCR beta chains appeared to be HLA-restricted in a later analysis, and the HLA associations seemed to be driven largely by CMV exposure. Roughly uniform sequencing depth across donors was assumed in presence/absence analyses, although this assumption may not hold. The authors suggested that the approach could potentially be generalized to other disease states and immunological phenotypes. The study listed around 160 TCR beta chains as associated with cytomegalovirus. Immune exposure information for the cohort was limited to CMV serostatus. Only TCR beta chains were sequenced in this cohort, and the absence of alpha or paired-chain data limited detectable features. Because HLA typing was missing for some donors at each locus, association tests included only the typed subset.

Library method: the immunoSEQ multiplex PCR assay. For the multiplex PCR, a mixture combining 60 forward primers for TCR Vbeta segments and 13 reverse primers for TCR Jbeta segments was used. A multiplex PCR assay on genomic DNA amplified the CDR3 region of rearranged TCR beta genes. The amplified TCR beta libraries were sequenced on the Illumina HiSeq System as 87-base-pair reads. Turning to the authors' computational methods: A later analysis counted tens of millions of unique TCR beta chains across the 650 to 800 repertoires, and around 9.9 million of these chains were shared by at least two donors. Raw reads were error-corrected and collapsed into unique sequences by a nearest-neighbor algorithm in which closely related sequences were merged to remove PCR and sequencing errors. CDR3 sequences were aligned to IMGT reference sequences to assign V, D and J gene segments. For a sequence to be retained, a match of at least six nucleotides to both a V gene segment and a J gene segment was required. A rearrangement was called productive if the CDR3 had no stop codons and remained in frame with V and J, and every other rearrangement was called non-productive. CDR3 was defined according to IMGT convention as the region running from the second conserved V-encoded cysteine to the conserved J-encoded phenylalanine. Sequences without an unambiguous match to a single V gene segment were excluded from the earlier analysis of a few hundred of the donors. An earlier analysis of some 500 of the donors classified V segments as functional when productive rearrangements were above 56.7% and as segregating when the standard deviation between donors was above 5%. A statistical classification framework was built to diagnose cytomegalovirus status from the catalog of TCR beta chain sequences. A later analysis assigned V and J genes by comparing TCR nucleotide sequences with IMGT/GENE-DB human TR gene sequences. Using the TCRdist pipeline, a later analysis assigned CDR3 sequences along with most-parsimonious VDJ recombination scenarios. In a later analysis, each TCR beta chain was defined by its CDR3 amino acid sequence together with its V-gene family, and reads lacking a unique V-gene family were excluded. As a way to deal with suspected cross-contamination and a sequencing artifact, a later analysis dropped 640 or so nucleotide sequences that were highly shared and had low generation probability. In a later analysis, a clonal expansion index for each public chain was calculated from normalized within-repertoire ranks of inferred template counts. In a later analysis, generation probabilities were computed with a VDJ recombination model fitted to out-of-frame rearrangements, and the resulting probabilities were checked against IGoR. In a later analysis, hypergeometric tests were used to score TCR-TCR, TCR-HLA and TCR-CMV co-occurrence, with a repertoire-size bias correction applied to TCR pairs. False discovery rates were estimated in a later analysis by permuting HLA or CMV assignments 20 times. In a later analysis, co-occurring TCRs were grouped using DBSCAN, with TCRdist sequence similarity added in when clustering inside HLA-allele-positive subsets. Repertoires with fewer than 30,000 or more than 120,000 public chains, plus five repertoires with anomalous nucleotide sharing, were excluded from co-occurrence clustering. As stored in TCRdb, this immuneACCESS dataset retains in-frame rearrangements with V and J assigned. A fraction of the clones does not appear; measured against another copy, unresolved V genes explain less than half of the discrepancy, and the remainder lacks a known reason. D and trimming come from the DNA, and the V and J calls and clone size come from that table. The sample profile shows over 150,000 clones; over 70% of them were found once. The biggest ten clones account for roughly 2.8% of the sample.

Note on this clone: Its antigen is still unknown. It has no much larger one-base neighbor in the sample; base qualities were not kept.

The cohort was made up of around 720 healthy bone marrow donors. At the time of sampling, every cohort member was nominally healthy, though immune exposures that went unrecorded were likely present. The donor tested CMV seropositive and was one of the 289 seropositive cohort members. Every donor gave a peripheral blood sample, and the peripheral blood mononuclear cells from that sample were used for TCR beta sequencing. Genomic DNA was extracted from the blood cell samples with the Qiagen DNeasy Blood Extraction Kit. Unmatched junction bases come to 10, with V trimmed by 5 bases and J by 2 bases. The CDR3 measures 17 amino acids from cysteine to phenylalanine. The read is trimmed to its CDR3 DNA, 51 bases read in frame from base 1. CDR1 SGHAT and CDR2 FQNNGV were looked up in the germline V gene.

The chain is encoded by TRBV11-2 joined to TRBJ2-3, with 10 junctional bases fitting TRBD2. The TCR comes from a woman aged 25 to 39 in good health and CMV-seropositive. Material for sequencing was PBMCs. The CDR3 region has the sequence CASSPNPSGRITDTQYF. The bases read TGTGCCAGCAGCCCTAACCCTAGCGGGAGAATCACAGATACGCAGTATTTT.